This T cell receptor (beta chain) was captured in a study of regulatory T cells in long-lasting Graves disease. Time point in this sample: persistent/refractory GD, antithyroid drugs over 5 years with positive TRAb. RNA extracted from PBMCs served as the sequencing template. Arm-PCR of CDR3 regions with iRepertoire HTBI primers generated TCR beta libraries. MiXCR was run by TCRdb on the multiplex PCR reads, yielding one entry per CDR3 protein. The sample comprises about 660,000 distinct CDR3 sequences, about 32% of which are singletons, and about two fifths rests with the top ten. Study outcomes and limitations: Whereas new patients shared 966 public clonotypes, persistent patients shared more, at approximately 2,700.

Germline V gene data show CDR1 as SNHLY and CDR2 as FYNNEI. The CDR3 totals 13 residues. V was shortened by 2 bases and J by 0 bases, with 2 bases between the two germline ends. This clonotype was detected only a few times. Its antigen is unidentified. The chain combines TRBV2 with TRBJ1-5; D gene unclear. The receptor comes from a female donor with Graves disease. The sequencing used peripheral blood mononuclear cells (PBMCs), collected when the disease was refractory, from a patient treated with antithyroid drugs. As DNA, the CDR3 is TGTGCCAGCAGTGAATTTAGCAATCAGCCCCAGCATTTT. Its translation is CASSEFSNQPQHF.